The 13 T cell receptor beta chains below were found in one sample sequenced in a study of T cells in Graves' hyperthyroidism and ophthalmopathy. RNA transcripts gave rise to amplified TCR beta CDR3 regions. The TCR CDR3 was amplified in a first-round RT-PCR using the HTBI primer set. TCRdb reprocessed the multiplex PCR reads with MiXCR, giving one entry per CDR3 protein. The repertoire consists of about 640,000 distinct CDR3 sequences, with around 20% occurring once and the leading ten covering 34%. Sequencing was carried out using blood. The receptors were sampled from a man under 40 with Graves' ophthalmopathy.

This clonotype has at least ten counts. J is TRBJ2-2 and V is TRBV13; D gene uncertain. Trimming pared 4 bases from V and 7 bases from J, leaving 10 bases between. Germline loops: CDR1 PRHDT, CDR2 FYEKMQ (reference sequence). This CDR3 is 13 amino acids long. CDR3 sequence reads: CASSSRLGGELFF. The CDR3 DNA reads TGTGCCAGCAGCTCCCGTCTGGGCGGGGAGCTGTTTTTT.

This sequence joins TRBV28 and TRBJ2-1; 7 bases line up with TRBD2. This CDR3 contains 15 residues. V was pared by 6 bases and J by 8 bases, with 13 bases of the junction left unmatched. Per germline, CDR1 MDHEN and CDR2 SYDVKM. CDR3 nucleotide sequence: TGTGCCAGCAGGGAAGCGGGAAGGCCCCTTGATGAGCAGTTCTTC. This sequence encodes CASREAGRPLDEQFF.

This clonotype has at least ten counts. V and J are TRBV12-5 and TRBJ1-5; no firm D call. This CDR3 has 13 amino acids. Trimming removed 7 bases from V and 5 bases from J, with 12 bases in between. The germline V gene encodes CDR1 LGHNT and CDR2 FRNRAP. The CDR3 sequence: CASAVREDQPQHF. DNA for the CDR3: TGTGCTAGTGCCGTTCGGGAGGATCAGCCCCAGCATTTT.

This clonotype appeared a few times. J is TRBJ2-1 and V is TRBV2, with D tentatively TRBD1 or TRBD2 (5 bases each). The CDR3 runs to 13 residues. V was shortened by 7 bases and J by 7 bases, with 14 bases between the two germline ends. Looked up from germline, CDR1 is SNHLY and CDR2 is FYNNEI. The CDR3 DNA sequence: TGTGCCAGCACCCCCGGGACCAGAAATGAGCAGTTCTTC. Protein sequence: CASTPGTRNEQFF.

This clonotype was observed many times. V is TRBV7-9 and J is TRBJ2-1; 8 bases agree with TRBD2. Losses at the gene ends were 7 bases for V and 7 bases for J; bases not matched to a gene: 12. This CDR3 is built from 15 residues. Germline values: CDR1 SEHNR, CDR2 FQNEAQ (reference sequence). The CDR3 is CASIARTGGGNEQFF. Here the CDR3 DNA reads TGTGCCAGCATCGCTCGGACGGGAGGGGGGAATGAGCAGTTCTTC. The variable domain in full, with the rest retrieved from reference TRBV7-9 and TRBJ2-1, is DTGVSQNPRHKITKRGQNVTFRCDPISEHNRLYWYRQTLGQGPEFLTYFQNEAQLEKSRLLSDRFSAERPKGSFSTLEIQRTEQGDSAMYLCASIARTGGGNEQFFGPGTRLTVL.

This clonotype turned up a few times. V gene TRBV20-1 combines with J gene TRBJ2-7; no firm D call. CDR1 DFQATT and CDR2 SNEGSKA come from the germline V gene (reference sequence). The V gene lost 3 bases and the J gene lost 0 bases, with 12 bases spanning the gap. The CDR3 extends over 14 amino acids. In DNA form, the CDR3 reads TGCAGTGCTAGCAAGCAGGAAGGCTCCTACGAGCAGTACTTC. It is translated as CSASKQEGSYEQYF.

The gene calls are TRBV19 and TRBJ2-6, with D maybe TRBD1 (8 bases). The CDR3 is made up of 18 amino acids. V dropped 7 bases and J dropped 0 bases, with 19 bases sitting between them. Germline CDR1 reads LNHDA; CDR2 reads SQIVND (reference sequence). DNA of the CDR3: TGTGCCAGTACCCTCCGGACAGGGACTACCTCTGGGGCCAACGTCCTGACTTTC. Encoded protein: CASTLRTGTTSGANVLTF.

The sample holds many counts of this clonotype. This chain connects TRBV5-1 to TRBJ2-3; D could derive from TRBD1 or TRBD2 (6 bases each). The CDR3 consists of 14 residues. Germline V gene lookup returns CDR1 SGHRS and CDR2 YFSETQ. With 0 bases removed from V and 4 bases from J, the gap between germline ends came to 9 bases. CDR3 bases: TGCGCCAGCAGCTTGGTAAGGGGGGCAGATACGCAGTATTTT. Translation gives CASSLVRGADTQYF. The variable domain in full, with the rest retrieved from reference TRBV5-1 and TRBJ2-3, is KAGVTQTPRYLIKTRGQQVTLSCSPISGHRSVSWYQQTPGQGLQFLFEYFSETQRNKGNFPGRFSGRQFSNSRSEMNVSTLELGDSALYLCASSLVRGADTQYFGPGTRLTVL.

This clonotype was seen a few times. The chain links TRBV12-3 or TRBV12-4 to TRBJ2-1; a possible D gene is TRBD1 (6 bases). This CDR3 spans 13 amino acids. V shed 4 bases and J shed 10 bases, with 14 bases lying between them. This chain's CDR3 is CASSYQGFGEQFF. CDR3 coding DNA: TGTGCCAGCAGTTACCAGGGGTTCGGCGAGCAGTTCTTC.

This sequence joins TRBV7-9 and TRBJ1-1, with TRBD1 identical over 7 bases. The V and J ends lost 4 bases and 2 bases, in that order; junction bases with no gene match: 4. The CDR3 spans 14 residues. From germline, CDR1 is SEHNR and CDR2 FQNEAQ (reference sequence). The CDR3 protein is CASSWWDRNTEAFF. CDR3 sequence (DNA): TGTGCCAGCAGCTGGTGGGACAGAAACACTGAAGCTTTCTTT.

This clonotype was detected a few times. The V and J genes are TRBV5-6 and TRBJ2-1, with TRBD2 matching over 12 bases. Germline CDR1 reads SGHDT; CDR2 reads YYEEEE. This CDR3 comprises 16 residues. J gave up 7 bases and V 4 bases, and 9 bases lay outside the gene matches. This CDR3 reads CASSPRTSGKGNEQFF. CDR3 nucleotides: TGTGCCAGCAGCCCTCGGACTAGCGGGAAAGGTAATGAGCAGTTCTTC.

There are a few counts of this clonotype. The CDR3 nucleotides are TGTGCCAGCAAGCGGGACAGGGGGAATCAGCCCCAGCATTTT. Translated, it gives CASKRDRGNQPQHF. The chain combines TRBV6-1 with TRBJ1-5; 11 nucleotides line up with TRBD1. V trimming: 7 bases; J trimming: 4 bases; junction bases outside the gene matches: 3. The CDR3 is 14 residues long. Looked up from germline, CDR1 is MNHNS and CDR2 is SASEGT.

This clonotype was counted between two and nine times. J is TRBJ1-1 and V is TRBV13, with D unclear. There are 15 residues in the CDR3. Trimming removed 5 bases from V and 2 bases from J, with 15 bases in between. Germline V gene sequence: CDR1 PRHDT, CDR2 FYEKMQ (reference sequence). CDR3 residues: CASSVVAGGNTEAFF. The CDR3 DNA reads as TGTGCCAGCAGCGTCGTCGCCGGCGGCAACACTGAAGCTTTCTTT.